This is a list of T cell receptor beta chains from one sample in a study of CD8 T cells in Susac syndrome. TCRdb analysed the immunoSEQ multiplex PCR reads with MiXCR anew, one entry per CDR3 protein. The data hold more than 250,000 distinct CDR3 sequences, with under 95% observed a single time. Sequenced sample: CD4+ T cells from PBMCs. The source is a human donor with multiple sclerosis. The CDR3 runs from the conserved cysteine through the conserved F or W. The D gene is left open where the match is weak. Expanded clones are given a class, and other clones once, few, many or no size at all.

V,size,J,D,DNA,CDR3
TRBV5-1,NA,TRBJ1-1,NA,TGCGCCAGCAGCGAAATGAACAGGGTGAATACTGAAGCTTTCTTT,CASSEMNRVNTEAFF
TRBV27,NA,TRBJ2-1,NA,TGTGCCAGCAGCCGATGGCGTAGTGAGCAGTTCTTC,CASSRWRSEQFF
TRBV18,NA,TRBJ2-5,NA,TGTGCCAGCTCAACCTTCCAAGAGACCCAGTACTTC,CASSTFQETQYF
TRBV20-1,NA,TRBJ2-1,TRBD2,TGCAGTGCGCGGACTAGCGGGAGTAATGAGCAGTTCTTC,CSARTSGSNEQFF
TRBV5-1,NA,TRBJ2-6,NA,TGCGCCAGCAGCCGGGCCTACTCTGGGGCCAACGTCCTGACTTTC,CASSRAYSGANVLTF
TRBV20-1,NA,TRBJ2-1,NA,TGCAGTGCTAGAGCACGGTACTCCTACAATGAGCAGTTCTTC,CSARARYSYNEQFF
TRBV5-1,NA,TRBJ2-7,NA,TGCGCCAGCGCGCGGGGTAAAATAGACGAGCAGTACTTC,CASARGKIDEQYF
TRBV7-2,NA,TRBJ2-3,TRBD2,TGTGCCAGCAGCCGCCGGGAGGGTGGCACAGATACGCAGTATTTT,CASSRREGGTDTQYF
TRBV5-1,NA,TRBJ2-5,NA,TGCGCCAGCAGCTTGGGGGCCCCGTCAGAGACCCAGTACTTC,CASSLGAPSETQYF
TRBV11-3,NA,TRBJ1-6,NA,TGTGCCAGCAGCTTAGCCCAGAATTCACCCCTCCACTTT,CASSLAQNSPLHF
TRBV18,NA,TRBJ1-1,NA,TGTGCCAGCTCACCACCTGCCGCAGGGGACACTGAAGCTTTCTTT,CASSPPAAGDTEAFF
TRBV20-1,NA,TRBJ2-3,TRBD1,TGCAGTGCTTTTCCGGGACAGGGGAACACAGATACGCAGTATTTT,CSAFPGQGNTDTQYF
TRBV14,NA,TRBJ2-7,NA,TGTGCCAGCAGTGAGACCTGGCACGAGCAGTACTTC,CASSETWHEQYF
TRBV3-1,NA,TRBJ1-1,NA,TGTGCCAGCAGCCCACGAAAGGGGGTGAACACTGAAGCTTTCTTT,CASSPRKGVNTEAFF
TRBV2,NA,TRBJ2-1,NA,TGTGCCAGCAGGTCGTTGGGAGAGCAGTTCTTC,CASRSLGEQFF
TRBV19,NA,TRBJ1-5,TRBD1,TGTGCCAGTAGTACAAGACAGGGGGCGCGGGAGTTTAGCAATCAGCCCCAGCATTTT,CASSTRQGAREFSNQPQHF
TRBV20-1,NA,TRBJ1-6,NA,TGCAGTGCTAGAGATGGGCGGGCGGGGAGTGTAAATTCACCCCTCCACTTT,CSARDGRAGSVNSPLHF
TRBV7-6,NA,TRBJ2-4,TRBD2,TGTGCCAGCAGCGCGCATCCTCCTAGTACTAGCGGGCGCCAAAACATTCAGTACTTC,CASSAHPPSTSGRQNIQYF
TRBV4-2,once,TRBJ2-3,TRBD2,TGTGCCAGCAGCCAGGCCCAAAGCGGGGGGGCCGGTGGCACAGATACGCAGTTTTTT,CASSQAQSGGAGGTDTQFF
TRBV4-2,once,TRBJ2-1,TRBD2,TGTGCCAGCAGCCAAGAAGGCGGGAGCATTAGTTATGAGCAGTTCTTC,CASSQEGGSISYEQFF
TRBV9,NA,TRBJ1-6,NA,TGTGCCAGCACTACTGGACCCAATTCACCCCTCCACTTT,CASTTGPNSPLHF
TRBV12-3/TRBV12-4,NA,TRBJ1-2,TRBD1,TGTGCCAGCAGTTCCGCCGGGACAGGGGGTGGCTACACCTTC,CASSSAGTGGGYTF
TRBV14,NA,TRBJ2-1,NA,TGTGCCAGCAGTCACGGCGGGACTGCCTACAATGAGCAGTTCTTC,CASSHGGTAYNEQFF
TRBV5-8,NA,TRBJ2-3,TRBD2,TGTGCCAGCAGCTTTCGCGCTAGCGGGGGATTGACGGATACGCAGTATTTT,CASSFRASGGLTDTQYF
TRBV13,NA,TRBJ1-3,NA,TGTGCCAGCAGCCCGGGACAAACTGGAAACACCATATATTTT,CASSPGQTGNTIYF
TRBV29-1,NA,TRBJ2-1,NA,TGCAGCGTTGGGATTTCGGGCGGGGTAAACAATGAGCAGTTCTTC,CSVGISGGVNNEQFF
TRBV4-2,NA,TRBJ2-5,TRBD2,TGTGCCAGCAGCCAAGGGCTAGCGGAGGGAGAGACCCAGTACTTC,CASSQGLAEGETQYF
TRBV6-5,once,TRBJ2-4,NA,TGTGCCAGCAGTTCAAGAGCCAAAAACATTCAGTACTTC,CASSSRAKNIQYF
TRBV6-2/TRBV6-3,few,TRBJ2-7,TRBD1,TGTGCCAGCAGCCAACAGGGGACCAATACCTACGAGCAGTACTTC,CASSQQGTNTYEQYF
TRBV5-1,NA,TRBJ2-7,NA,TGCGCCAGCAGCTTAGGGGGGAGAGACTACGAGCAGTACTTC,CASSLGGRDYEQYF
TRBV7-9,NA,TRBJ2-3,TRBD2,TGTGCCAGCAGCTCCGGACTAGCGGGAGCCACAGATACGCAGTATTTT,CASSSGLAGATDTQYF
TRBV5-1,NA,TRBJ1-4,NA,TGCGCCAGCAGCTTGGAACAAGCGGGAAATGAAAAACTGTTTTTT,CASSLEQAGNEKLFF
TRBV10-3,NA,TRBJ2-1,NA,TGTGCCATCAGTGAATCCCGAACCTCCTACAATGAGCAGTTCTTC,CAISESRTSYNEQFF
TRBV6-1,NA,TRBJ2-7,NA,TGTGCCAGCAGTGTCGGGACGATATCCTACGAGCAGTACTTC,CASSVGTISYEQYF
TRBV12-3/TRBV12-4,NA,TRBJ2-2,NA,TGTGCCAGCAGTTCTCCAGCCGGGTCGAACACCGGGGAGCTGTTTTTT,CASSSPAGSNTGELFF
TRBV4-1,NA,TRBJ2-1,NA,TGCGCCAGCAGCCCCTCGGAGGCAAGGAATGAGCAGTTCTTC,CASSPSEARNEQFF
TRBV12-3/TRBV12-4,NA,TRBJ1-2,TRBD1,TGTGCCAGCAGAGGGACAGGGAAACGTGGCTACACCTTC,CASRGTGKRGYTF
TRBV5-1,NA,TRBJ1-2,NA,TGCGCCAGCAGCTTGGATCAGGGACTGGGGCCTGGCTACACCTTC,CASSLDQGLGPGYTF
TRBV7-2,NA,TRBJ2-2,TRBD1,TGTGCCAGCAGCTCGGGACAGGAGAGCGGGGAGCTGTTTTTT,CASSSGQESGELFF
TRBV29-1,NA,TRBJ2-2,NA,TGCAGCGTTGGATACTACACCGGGGAGCTGTTTTTT,CSVGYYTGELFF
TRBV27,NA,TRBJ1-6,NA,TGTGCCAGCAGGCCCCAGAGCTCCTATAATTCACCCCTCCACTTT,CASRPQSSYNSPLHF
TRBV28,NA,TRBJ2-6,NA,TGTGCCAGCAGTTTATTTTGGGCTGGGGCCAACGTCCTGACTTTC,CASSLFWAGANVLTF
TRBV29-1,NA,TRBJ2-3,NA,TGCAGCGTTGGAGGGCCGCAAGGCACAGATACGCAGTATTTT,CSVGGPQGTDTQYF
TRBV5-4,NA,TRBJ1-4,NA,TGTGCCAGCAGCTTGGGTGAATATGAAAAACTGTTTTTT,CASSLGEYEKLFF
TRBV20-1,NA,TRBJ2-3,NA,TGCAGTGCTAGAGACAGGACTCTGGGGGGTGCAGATACGCAGTATTTT,CSARDRTLGGADTQYF
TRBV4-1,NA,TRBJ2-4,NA,TGCGCCAGCAGTCACCCCTTATCGGGGGTAACAAAAAACATTCAGTACTTC,CASSHPLSGVTKNIQYF
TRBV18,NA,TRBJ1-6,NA,TGTGCCAGCTCACCACCGTGGGGGGATAATTCACCCCTCCACTTT,CASSPPWGDNSPLHF
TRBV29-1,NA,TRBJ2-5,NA,TGCAGCGTTATCGCGGGTCCCCAGTACTTC,CSVIAGPQYF
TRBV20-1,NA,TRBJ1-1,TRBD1,TGCAGTGCTAGGGGGGGACAGGGTGGGTACACTGAAGCTTTCTTT,CSARGGQGGYTEAFF
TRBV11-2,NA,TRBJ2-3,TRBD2,TGTGCCAGCAGCTTAGATGGGAGGGCGGATACGCAGTATTTT,CASSLDGRADTQYF
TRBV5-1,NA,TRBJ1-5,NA,TGCGCCAGCAGCTTGTCTTCGACAGGTAATCAGCCCCAGCATTTT,CASSLSSTGNQPQHF
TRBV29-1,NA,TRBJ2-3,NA,TGCAGCACGCCGGGGGGCCTCCTGCCAGATACGCAGTATTTT,CSTPGGLLPDTQYF
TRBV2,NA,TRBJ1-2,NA,TGTGCCAGCAGTGAATCTATCGGAGAGTCTGGCTACACCTTC,CASSESIGESGYTF
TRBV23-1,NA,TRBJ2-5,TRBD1,TGCGCCAGCAGTCCTAGGGACAGGAAAGGGACCCAGTACTTC,CASSPRDRKGTQYF
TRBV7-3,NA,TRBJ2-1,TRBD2,TGTGCCAGCAGCTTAGGGGGAAGGACTAGCAATGAGCAGTTCTTC,CASSLGGRTSNEQFF
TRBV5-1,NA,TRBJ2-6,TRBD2,TGCGCCAGCAGCTACCCCGGGAGGGCTGGGGCCAACGTCCTGACTTTC,CASSYPGRAGANVLTF
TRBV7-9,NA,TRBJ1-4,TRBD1,TGTGCCAGCAGCTCCCGACAGGGGGCGGCTAATGAAAAACTGTTTTTT,CASSSRQGAANEKLFF
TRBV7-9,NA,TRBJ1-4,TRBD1,TGTGCCAGCAGCACGACAGGGGGTAATGAAAAACTGTTTTTT,CASSTTGGNEKLFF